This is a list of T cell receptor beta chains from one sample in a study of tumor-infiltrating lymphocytes in localized non-small cell lung cancer. Sequenced by immunoSEQ multiplex PCR; TCRdb stores in-frame clones only, minus some. The sample has nearly 9,500 clones; approximately 80% are singletons. Sequencing used uninvolved lung tissue not adjacent to the tumor. The receptor set was obtained from a human donor with non-small cell lung cancer. The CDR3 runs from the conserved cysteine through the conserved F or W. Fields, in order: clone size, J gene, V gene, D gene, CDR3 DNA, CDR3 protein. A D gene is named only where the DNA matches it firmly. A clone size is listed for some rows: how often the clone was seen (once, few, many), or a class if it is expanded.

>NA|TRBJ1-1|TRBV6-5|NA
TGTGCCAGCAGTTACGAGCGCAAGAACACTGAAGCTTTCTTT
CASSYERKNTEAFF
>NA|TRBJ2-7|TRBV9|NA
TGTGCCAGCAGTATCCACCGGGACGTTCCCCACGAGCAGTACTTC
CASSIHRDVPHEQYF
>NA|TRBJ1-5|TRBV30|TRBD1
TGTGCCTGGAGGACAGGGGGTCAGCCCCAGCATTTT
CAWRTGGQPQHF
>NA|TRBJ2-1|TRBV6-9|NA
TGTGCCAGCAGTAAGGGTGGGGGGATCGATGAGCAGTTCTTC
CASSKGGGIDEQFF
>once|TRBJ2-5|TRBV5-1|TRBD2
TGCGCCAGCAGCTTGGGTAGGGGAGGGGAGACCCAGTACTTC
CASSLGRGGETQYF
>few|TRBJ2-7|TRBV6-1|NA
TGTGCCAGCACCCTTACAGGGATGGGCTACGAGCAGTACTTC
CASTLTGMGYEQYF
>NA|TRBJ2-5|TRBV7-2|TRBD2
TGTGCCAGCAGCTTGATTGCGGGAGTGGGGGGGACCCAGTACTTC
CASSLIAGVGGTQYF
>once|TRBJ1-4|TRBV5-6|NA
TGTGCCAGCAGCTTGACGCAGAGGGCTAATGAAAAACTGTTTTTT
CASSLTQRANEKLFF
>medium-sized|TRBJ2-2|TRBV27|TRBD1
TGTGCCAGCAGTACACCACAGGGGCTGAACACCGGGGAGCTGTTTTTT
CASSTPQGLNTGELFF
>NA|TRBJ2-3|TRBV29-1|NA
TGCAGCGTTGTTGACAGGCCATACACAGATACGCAGTATTTT
CSVVDRPYTDTQYF
>NA|TRBJ2-5|TRBV6-5|TRBD2
TGTGCCAGCAAGGCGGGGGGCCCCCAAGAGACCCAGTACTTC
CASKAGGPQETQYF
>once|TRBJ1-6|TRBV5-6|TRBD1
TGTGCCAGCAGCCGGGACAGACGTCCGAACGGTTCACCCCTCCACTTT
CASSRDRRPNGSPLHF